Sequencing of this T cell receptor beta chain was carried out in a study of CD8 T cells in Susac syndrome. General study results and limits: The study's TCR sequencing and HLA analysis covered a relatively small number of individuals, and the study acknowledged this.

Random hexamers were used to reverse transcribe the RNA input (about 0.5 to 1 ug). TCRdb reprocessed the immunoSEQ multiplex PCR reads via MiXCR and lists one record per CDR3 protein. Of roughly 200,000 distinct CDR3 sequences in the sample, 85% to 95% were seen once. Germline V gene sequence: CDR1 MGHRA, CDR2 YSYEKL. This CDR3 spans 14 amino acids. V lost 5 bases and J 8 bases, leaving 16 bases between the germline ends. About this clonotype: Its matching antigen is unknown.

Source material: CD4+ T cells from PBMCs. The chain recombines TRBV4-1 with TRBJ2-1; D remains ambiguous. This clonotype was obtained from a human donor in good health. The DNA of the CDR3 is TGCGCCAGCAGCAAGCAAACCGGGTGGGATGAGCAGTTCTTC. It is translated as CASSKQTGWDEQFF.